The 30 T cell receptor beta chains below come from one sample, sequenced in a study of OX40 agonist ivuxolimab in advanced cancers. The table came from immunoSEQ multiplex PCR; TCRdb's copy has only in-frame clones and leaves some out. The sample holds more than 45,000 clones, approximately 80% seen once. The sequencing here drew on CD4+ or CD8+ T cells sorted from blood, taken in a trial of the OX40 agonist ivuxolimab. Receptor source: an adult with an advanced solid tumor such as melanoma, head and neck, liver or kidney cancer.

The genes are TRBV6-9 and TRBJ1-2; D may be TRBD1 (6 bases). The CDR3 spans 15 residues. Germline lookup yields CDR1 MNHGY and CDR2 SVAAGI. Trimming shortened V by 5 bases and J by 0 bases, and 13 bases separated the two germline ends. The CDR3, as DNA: TGTGCCAGCAGTAACAGCAAGGGGGCTAACTATGGCTACACCTTC. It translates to CASSNSKGANYGYTF.

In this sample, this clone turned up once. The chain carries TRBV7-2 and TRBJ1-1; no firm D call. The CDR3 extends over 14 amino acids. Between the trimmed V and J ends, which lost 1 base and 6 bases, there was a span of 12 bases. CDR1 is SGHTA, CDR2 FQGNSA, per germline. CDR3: CASSLGRGYAEAFF. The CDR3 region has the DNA TGTGCCAGCAGCTTAGGGCGGGGTTACGCTGAAGCTTTCTTT. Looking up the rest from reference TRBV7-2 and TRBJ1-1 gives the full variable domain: GAGVSQSPSNKVTEKGKDVELRCDPISGHTALYWYRQSLGQGLEFLIYFQGNSAPDKSGLPSDRFSAERTGGSVSTLTIQRTQQEDSAVYLCASSLGRGYAEAFFGQGTRLTVV.

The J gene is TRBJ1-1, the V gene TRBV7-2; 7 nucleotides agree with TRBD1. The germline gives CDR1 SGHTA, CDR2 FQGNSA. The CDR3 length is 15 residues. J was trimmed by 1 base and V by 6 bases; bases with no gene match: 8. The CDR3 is CASSRTGEGNTEAFF. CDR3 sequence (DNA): TGTGCCAGCAGTCGGACAGGAGAAGGGAACACTGAAGCTTTCTTT.

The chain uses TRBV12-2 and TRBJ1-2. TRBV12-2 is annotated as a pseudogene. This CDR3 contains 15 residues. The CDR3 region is CASRLALYPLYGYTF. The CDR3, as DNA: TGTGCAAGTCGCTTAGCGCTATACCCACTCTATGGCTACACCTTC.

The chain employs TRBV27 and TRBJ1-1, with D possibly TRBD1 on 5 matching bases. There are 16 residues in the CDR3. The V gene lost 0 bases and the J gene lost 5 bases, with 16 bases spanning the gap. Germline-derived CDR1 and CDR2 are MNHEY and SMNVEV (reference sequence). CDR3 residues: CASSLSPRTTGTEAFF. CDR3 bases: TGTGCCAGCAGTTTATCACCGAGGACAACGGGAACTGAAGCTTTCTTT.

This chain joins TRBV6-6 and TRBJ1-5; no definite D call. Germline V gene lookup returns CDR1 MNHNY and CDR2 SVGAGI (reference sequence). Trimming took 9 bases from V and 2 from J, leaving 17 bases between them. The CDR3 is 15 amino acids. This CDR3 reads CASSPAGRGNQPQHF. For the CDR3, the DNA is TGTGCCAGTAGTCCCGCGGGCCGAGGCAATCAGCCCCAGCATTTT.

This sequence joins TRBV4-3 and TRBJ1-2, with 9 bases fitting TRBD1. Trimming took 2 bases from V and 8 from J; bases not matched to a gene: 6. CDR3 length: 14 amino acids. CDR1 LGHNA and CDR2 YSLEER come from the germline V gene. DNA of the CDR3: TGCGCCAGCAGCCAACAGGACAGGGGTGGGGGCTACACCTTC. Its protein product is CASSQQDRGGGYTF.

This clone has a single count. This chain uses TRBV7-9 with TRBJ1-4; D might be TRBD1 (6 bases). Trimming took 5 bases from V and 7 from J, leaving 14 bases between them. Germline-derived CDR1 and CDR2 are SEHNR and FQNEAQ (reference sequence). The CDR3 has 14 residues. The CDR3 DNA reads TGTGCCAGCAGCCTGGGGGGCGGAGGTGAAAAACTGTTTTTT. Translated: CASSLGGGGEKLFF. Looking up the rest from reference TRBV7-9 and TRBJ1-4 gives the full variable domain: DTGVSQNPRHKITKRGQNVTFRCDPISEHNRLYWYRQTLGQGPEFLTYFQNEAQLEKSRLLSDRFSAERPKGSFSTLEIQRTEQGDSAMYLCASSLGGGGEKLFFGSGTQLSVL.

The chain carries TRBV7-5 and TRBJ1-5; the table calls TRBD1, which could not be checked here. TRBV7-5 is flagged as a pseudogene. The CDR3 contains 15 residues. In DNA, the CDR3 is TGTGCCAGCAGCGACACAGGATATAGCAATCAGCCCCAGCATTTT. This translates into CASSDTGYSNQPQHF.

DNA for the CDR3: TGTGCCAGCAGCCCCCCGGGGGGTTTCGCAGCTTTCTTT. This gives the protein CASSPPGGFAAFF. V usage is TRBV11-2 and J usage is TRBJ1-1; a possible D gene is TRBD1 (5 bases). Germline CDR1 is SGHAT and CDR2 is FQNNGV. CDR3 size: 13 residues. Trimming left V 5 bases short and J 10 bases short, with 17 bases between.

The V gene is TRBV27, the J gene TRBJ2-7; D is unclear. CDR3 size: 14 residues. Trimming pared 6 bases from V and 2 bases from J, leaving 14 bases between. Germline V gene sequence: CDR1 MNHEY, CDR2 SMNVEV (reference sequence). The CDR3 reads CASSFSQTTYEQYF. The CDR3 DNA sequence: TGTGCCAGCAGCTTTTCACAGACAACCTACGAGCAGTACTTC.

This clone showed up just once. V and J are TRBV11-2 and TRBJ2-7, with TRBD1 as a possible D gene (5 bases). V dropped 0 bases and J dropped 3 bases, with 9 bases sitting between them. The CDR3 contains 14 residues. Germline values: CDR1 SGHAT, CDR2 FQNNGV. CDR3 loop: CASSLESRVYEQYF. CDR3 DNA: TGTGCCAGCAGCTTAGAGTCCAGGGTCTACGAGCAGTACTTC. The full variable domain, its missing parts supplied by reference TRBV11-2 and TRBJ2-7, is EAGVAQSPRYKIIEKRQSVAFWCNPISGHATLYWYQQILGQGPKLLIQFQNNGVVDDSQLPKDRFSAERLKGVDSTLKIQPAKLEDSAVYLCASSLESRVYEQYFGPGTRLTVT.

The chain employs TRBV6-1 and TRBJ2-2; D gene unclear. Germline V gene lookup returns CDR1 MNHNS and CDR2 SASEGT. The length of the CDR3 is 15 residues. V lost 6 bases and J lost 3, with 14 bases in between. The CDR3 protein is CASSDPLRYTGELFF. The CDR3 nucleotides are TGTGCCAGCAGCGATCCCCTAAGATACACCGGGGAGCTGTTTTTT.

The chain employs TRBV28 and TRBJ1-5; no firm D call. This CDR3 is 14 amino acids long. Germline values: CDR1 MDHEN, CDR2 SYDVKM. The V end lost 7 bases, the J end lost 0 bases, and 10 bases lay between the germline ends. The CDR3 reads CASNGAASNQPQHF. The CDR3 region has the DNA TGTGCCAGCAACGGAGCAGCTAGCAATCAGCCCCAGCATTTT. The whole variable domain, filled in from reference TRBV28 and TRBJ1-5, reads DVKVTQSSRYLVKRTGEKVFLECVQDMDHENMFWYRQDPGLGLRLIYFSYDVKMKEKGDIPEGYSVSREKKERFSLILESASTNQTSMYLCASNGAASNQPQHFGDGTRLSIL.

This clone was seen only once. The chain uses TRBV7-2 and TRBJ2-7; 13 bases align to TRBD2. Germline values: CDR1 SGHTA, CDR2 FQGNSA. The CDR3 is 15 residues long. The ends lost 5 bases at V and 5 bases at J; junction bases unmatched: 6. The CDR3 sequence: CASSITSGRAHEQYF. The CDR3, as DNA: TGTGCCAGCAGCATAACTAGCGGGAGGGCCCACGAGCAGTACTTC.

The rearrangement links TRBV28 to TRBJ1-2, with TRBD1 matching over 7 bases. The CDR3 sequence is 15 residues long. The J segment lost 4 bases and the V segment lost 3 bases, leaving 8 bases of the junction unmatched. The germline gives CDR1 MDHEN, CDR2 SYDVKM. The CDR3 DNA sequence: TGTGCCAGCAGTTTCCTCCAGGGGGTCGGCTATGGCTACACCTTC. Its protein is CASSFLQGVGYGYTF.

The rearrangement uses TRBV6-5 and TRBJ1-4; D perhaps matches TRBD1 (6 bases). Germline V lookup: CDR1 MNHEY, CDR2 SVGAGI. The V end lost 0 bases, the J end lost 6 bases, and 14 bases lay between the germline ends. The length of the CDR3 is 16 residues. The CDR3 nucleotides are TGTGCCAGCAGTTACTCGAATAGGGGGGCCTATGAAAAACTGTTTTTT. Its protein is CASSYSNRGAYEKLFF.

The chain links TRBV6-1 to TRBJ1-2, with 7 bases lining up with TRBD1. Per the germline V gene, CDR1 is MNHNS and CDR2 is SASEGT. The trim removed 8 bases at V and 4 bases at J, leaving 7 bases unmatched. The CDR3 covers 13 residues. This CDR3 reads CASLTGKGYGYTF. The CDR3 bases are TGTGCCAGCCTGACAGGGAAAGGCTATGGCTACACCTTC.

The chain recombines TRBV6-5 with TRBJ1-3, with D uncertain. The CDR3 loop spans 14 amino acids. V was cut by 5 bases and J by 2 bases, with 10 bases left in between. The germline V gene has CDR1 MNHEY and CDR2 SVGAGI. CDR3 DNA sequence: TGTGCCAGCAGTCCTACCGGGGCTGGAAACACCATATATTTT. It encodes CASSPTGAGNTIYF.

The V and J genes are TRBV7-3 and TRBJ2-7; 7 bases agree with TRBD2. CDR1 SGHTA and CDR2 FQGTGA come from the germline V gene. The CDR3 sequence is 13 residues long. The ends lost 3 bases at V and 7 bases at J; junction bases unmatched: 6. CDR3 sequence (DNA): TGTGCCAGCAGCTTCCTCGGGGAGGGGGAGCAGTACTTC. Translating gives CASSFLGEGEQYF.

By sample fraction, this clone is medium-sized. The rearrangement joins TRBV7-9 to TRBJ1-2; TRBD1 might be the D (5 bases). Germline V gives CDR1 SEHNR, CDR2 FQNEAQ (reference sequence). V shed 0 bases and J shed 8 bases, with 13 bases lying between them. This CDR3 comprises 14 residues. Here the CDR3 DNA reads TGTGCCAGCAGCTTAGCGGGGTACAGGACCGGCTACACCTTC. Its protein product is CASSLAGYRTGYTF.

CDR3 amino acids: CASSYSRDYGYTF. CDR3 sequence (DNA): TGTGCCAGCAGTTACTCGAGGGACTATGGCTACACCTTC. The V gene is TRBV6-7, the J gene TRBJ1-2; no definite D call. TRBV6-7 is given ORF status, its function remaining uncertain. V lost 0 bases and J 3 bases, leaving 5 bases between the germline ends. CDR3 length equals 13 residues.

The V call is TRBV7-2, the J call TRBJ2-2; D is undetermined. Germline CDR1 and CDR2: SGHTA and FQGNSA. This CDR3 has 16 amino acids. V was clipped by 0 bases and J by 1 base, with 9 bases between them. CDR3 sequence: CASSLASILNTGELFF. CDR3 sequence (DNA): TGTGCCAGCAGCTTAGCGTCCATCCTGAACACCGGGGAGCTGTTTTTT.

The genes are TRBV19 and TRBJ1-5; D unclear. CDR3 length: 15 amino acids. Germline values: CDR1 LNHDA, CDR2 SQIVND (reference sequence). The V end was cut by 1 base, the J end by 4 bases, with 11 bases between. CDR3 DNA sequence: TGTGCCAGTAGTATAGCCCGGGTCGGGAATCAGCCCCAGCATTTT. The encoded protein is CASSIARVGNQPQHF.

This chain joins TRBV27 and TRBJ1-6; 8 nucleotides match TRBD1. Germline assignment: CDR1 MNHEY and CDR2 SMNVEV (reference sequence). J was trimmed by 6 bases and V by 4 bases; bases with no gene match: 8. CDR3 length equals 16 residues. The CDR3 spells CASSSWTGSSNSPLHF. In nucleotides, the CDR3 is TGTGCCAGCAGTTCGTGGACAGGGAGCTCTAATTCACCCCTCCACTTT.

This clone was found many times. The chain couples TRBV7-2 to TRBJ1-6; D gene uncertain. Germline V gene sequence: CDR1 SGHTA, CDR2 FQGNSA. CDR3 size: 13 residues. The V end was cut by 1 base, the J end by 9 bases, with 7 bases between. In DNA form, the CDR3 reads TGTGCCAGCAGCTTAGAATTCGTTTCACCCCTCCACTTT. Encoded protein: CASSLEFVSPLHF.

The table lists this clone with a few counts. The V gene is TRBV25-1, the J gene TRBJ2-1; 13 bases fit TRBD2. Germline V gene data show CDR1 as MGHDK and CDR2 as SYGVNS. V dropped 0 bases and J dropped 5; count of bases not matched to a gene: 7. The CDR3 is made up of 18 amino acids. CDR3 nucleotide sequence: TGTGCCAGCAGTGAATATGCGACTAGCGGGGGGCCGGACAATGAGCAGTTCTTC. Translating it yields CASSEYATSGGPDNEQFF.

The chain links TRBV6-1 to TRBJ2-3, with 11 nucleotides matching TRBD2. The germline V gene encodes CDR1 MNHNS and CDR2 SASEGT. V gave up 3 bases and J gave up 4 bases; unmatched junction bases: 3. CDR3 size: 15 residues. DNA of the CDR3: TGTGCCAGCAGTGAGACTAGCGGGGACGCAGATACGCAGTATTTT. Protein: CASSETSGDADTQYF.

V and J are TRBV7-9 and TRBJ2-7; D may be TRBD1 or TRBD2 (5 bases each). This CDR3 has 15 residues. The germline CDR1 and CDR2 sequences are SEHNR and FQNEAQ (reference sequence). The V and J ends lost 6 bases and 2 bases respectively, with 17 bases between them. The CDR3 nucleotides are TGTGCCAGCAGTAAAAAGGGGACGGCCACCTACGAGCAGTACTTC. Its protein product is CASSKKGTATYEQYF.

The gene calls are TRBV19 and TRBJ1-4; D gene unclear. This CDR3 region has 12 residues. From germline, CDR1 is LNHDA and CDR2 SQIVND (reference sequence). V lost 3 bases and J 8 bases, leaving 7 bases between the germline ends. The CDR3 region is CASSMPGEKLFF. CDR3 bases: TGTGCCAGTAGTATGCCTGGGGAAAAACTGTTTTTT.